This TCR beta chain was captured in a study of early T cells in non-severe SARS-CoV-2 infection. On the study more broadly: Sequenced bulk RNA came from whole blood that was unsorted, and chains were unpaired.

General observations from the study: Sequences matched to VDJdb favored anti-spike CD8 responses, while private and CD4 specificities were missed.

In its sample, this clonotype was seen a few times. As yet, its antigen is unknown. Unique molecular identifiers (one per individual cDNA molecule) were attached. Each CDR3 protein gets one entry after TCRdb re-called the 5' RACE reads with MiXCR. Of approximately 69,000 distinct CDR3 sequences listed, around 11% are singletons. The CDR3 loop spans 13 amino acids. V was cut by 2 bases and J by 7 bases, with 11 bases left in between. Germline V gives CDR1 LGHDT, CDR2 YNNKEL (reference sequence). This chain joins TRBV3-1 and TRBJ1-2, with D maybe TRBD1 (5 bases). This receptor was identified in an adult who was a healthcare worker with PCR-confirmed SARS-CoV-2 infection or an uninfected control (not recorded which). The material sequenced was whole blood. The CDR3 loop reads CASSQFGGTGYTF. The CDR3 nucleotides are TGTGCCAGCAGCCAATTTGGGGGTACTGGCTACACCTTC. Based on the CDR3 plus reference TRBV3-1 and TRBJ1-2, the full variable domain is DTAVSQTPKYLVTQMGNDKSIKCEQNLGHDTMYWYKQDSKKFLKIMFSYNNKELIINETVPNRFSPKSPDKAHLNLHINSLELGDSAVYFCASSQFGGTGYTFGSGTRLTVV.